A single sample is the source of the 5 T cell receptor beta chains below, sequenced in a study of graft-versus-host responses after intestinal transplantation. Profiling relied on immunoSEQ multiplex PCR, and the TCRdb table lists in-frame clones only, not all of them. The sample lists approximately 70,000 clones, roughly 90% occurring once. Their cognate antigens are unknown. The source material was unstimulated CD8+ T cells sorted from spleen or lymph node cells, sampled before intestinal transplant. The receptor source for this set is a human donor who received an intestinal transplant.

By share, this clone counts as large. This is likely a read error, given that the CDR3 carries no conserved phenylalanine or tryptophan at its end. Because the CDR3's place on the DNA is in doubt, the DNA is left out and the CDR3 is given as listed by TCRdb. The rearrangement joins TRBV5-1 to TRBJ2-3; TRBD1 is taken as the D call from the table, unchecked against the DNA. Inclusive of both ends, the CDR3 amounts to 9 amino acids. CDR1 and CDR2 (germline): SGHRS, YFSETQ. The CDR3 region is CASSLERQL.

CDR3 nucleotide sequence: TGTGCCAGCAAGGCCGGGACAGGGGCTGGAAAACTGTTTTTT. Protein: CASKAGTGAGKLFF. The rearrangement links TRBV6-6 to TRBJ1-4, with 10 nucleotides matching TRBD1. CDR1 and CDR2 (germline): MNHNY, SVGAGI (reference sequence). CDR3 length: 14 residues. Losses at the gene ends were 7 bases for V and 10 bases for J; bases not matched to a gene: 9.

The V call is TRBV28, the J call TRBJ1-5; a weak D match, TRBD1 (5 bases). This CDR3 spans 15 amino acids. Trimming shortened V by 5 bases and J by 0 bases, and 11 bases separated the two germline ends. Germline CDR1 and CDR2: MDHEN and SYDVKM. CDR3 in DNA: TGTGCCAGCAGTATGCGACAGCTTAGCAATCAGCCCCAGCATTTT. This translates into CASSMRQLSNQPQHF.

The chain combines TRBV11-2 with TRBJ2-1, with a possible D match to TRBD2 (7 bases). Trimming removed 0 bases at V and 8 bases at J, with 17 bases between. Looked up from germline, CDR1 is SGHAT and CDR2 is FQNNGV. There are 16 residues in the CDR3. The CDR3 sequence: CASSLEDRTGRDEQFF. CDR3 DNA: TGTGCCAGCAGCTTAGAGGACAGAACGGGGAGGGATGAGCAGTTCTTC.

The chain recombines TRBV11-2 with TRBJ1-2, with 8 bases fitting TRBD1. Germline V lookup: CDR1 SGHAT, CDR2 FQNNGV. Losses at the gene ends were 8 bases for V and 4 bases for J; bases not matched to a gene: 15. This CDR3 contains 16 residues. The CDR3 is CASVPSGGKGSYGYTF. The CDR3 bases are TGTGCCAGCGTCCCCTCAGGGGGCAAGGGGAGCTATGGCTACACCTTC.